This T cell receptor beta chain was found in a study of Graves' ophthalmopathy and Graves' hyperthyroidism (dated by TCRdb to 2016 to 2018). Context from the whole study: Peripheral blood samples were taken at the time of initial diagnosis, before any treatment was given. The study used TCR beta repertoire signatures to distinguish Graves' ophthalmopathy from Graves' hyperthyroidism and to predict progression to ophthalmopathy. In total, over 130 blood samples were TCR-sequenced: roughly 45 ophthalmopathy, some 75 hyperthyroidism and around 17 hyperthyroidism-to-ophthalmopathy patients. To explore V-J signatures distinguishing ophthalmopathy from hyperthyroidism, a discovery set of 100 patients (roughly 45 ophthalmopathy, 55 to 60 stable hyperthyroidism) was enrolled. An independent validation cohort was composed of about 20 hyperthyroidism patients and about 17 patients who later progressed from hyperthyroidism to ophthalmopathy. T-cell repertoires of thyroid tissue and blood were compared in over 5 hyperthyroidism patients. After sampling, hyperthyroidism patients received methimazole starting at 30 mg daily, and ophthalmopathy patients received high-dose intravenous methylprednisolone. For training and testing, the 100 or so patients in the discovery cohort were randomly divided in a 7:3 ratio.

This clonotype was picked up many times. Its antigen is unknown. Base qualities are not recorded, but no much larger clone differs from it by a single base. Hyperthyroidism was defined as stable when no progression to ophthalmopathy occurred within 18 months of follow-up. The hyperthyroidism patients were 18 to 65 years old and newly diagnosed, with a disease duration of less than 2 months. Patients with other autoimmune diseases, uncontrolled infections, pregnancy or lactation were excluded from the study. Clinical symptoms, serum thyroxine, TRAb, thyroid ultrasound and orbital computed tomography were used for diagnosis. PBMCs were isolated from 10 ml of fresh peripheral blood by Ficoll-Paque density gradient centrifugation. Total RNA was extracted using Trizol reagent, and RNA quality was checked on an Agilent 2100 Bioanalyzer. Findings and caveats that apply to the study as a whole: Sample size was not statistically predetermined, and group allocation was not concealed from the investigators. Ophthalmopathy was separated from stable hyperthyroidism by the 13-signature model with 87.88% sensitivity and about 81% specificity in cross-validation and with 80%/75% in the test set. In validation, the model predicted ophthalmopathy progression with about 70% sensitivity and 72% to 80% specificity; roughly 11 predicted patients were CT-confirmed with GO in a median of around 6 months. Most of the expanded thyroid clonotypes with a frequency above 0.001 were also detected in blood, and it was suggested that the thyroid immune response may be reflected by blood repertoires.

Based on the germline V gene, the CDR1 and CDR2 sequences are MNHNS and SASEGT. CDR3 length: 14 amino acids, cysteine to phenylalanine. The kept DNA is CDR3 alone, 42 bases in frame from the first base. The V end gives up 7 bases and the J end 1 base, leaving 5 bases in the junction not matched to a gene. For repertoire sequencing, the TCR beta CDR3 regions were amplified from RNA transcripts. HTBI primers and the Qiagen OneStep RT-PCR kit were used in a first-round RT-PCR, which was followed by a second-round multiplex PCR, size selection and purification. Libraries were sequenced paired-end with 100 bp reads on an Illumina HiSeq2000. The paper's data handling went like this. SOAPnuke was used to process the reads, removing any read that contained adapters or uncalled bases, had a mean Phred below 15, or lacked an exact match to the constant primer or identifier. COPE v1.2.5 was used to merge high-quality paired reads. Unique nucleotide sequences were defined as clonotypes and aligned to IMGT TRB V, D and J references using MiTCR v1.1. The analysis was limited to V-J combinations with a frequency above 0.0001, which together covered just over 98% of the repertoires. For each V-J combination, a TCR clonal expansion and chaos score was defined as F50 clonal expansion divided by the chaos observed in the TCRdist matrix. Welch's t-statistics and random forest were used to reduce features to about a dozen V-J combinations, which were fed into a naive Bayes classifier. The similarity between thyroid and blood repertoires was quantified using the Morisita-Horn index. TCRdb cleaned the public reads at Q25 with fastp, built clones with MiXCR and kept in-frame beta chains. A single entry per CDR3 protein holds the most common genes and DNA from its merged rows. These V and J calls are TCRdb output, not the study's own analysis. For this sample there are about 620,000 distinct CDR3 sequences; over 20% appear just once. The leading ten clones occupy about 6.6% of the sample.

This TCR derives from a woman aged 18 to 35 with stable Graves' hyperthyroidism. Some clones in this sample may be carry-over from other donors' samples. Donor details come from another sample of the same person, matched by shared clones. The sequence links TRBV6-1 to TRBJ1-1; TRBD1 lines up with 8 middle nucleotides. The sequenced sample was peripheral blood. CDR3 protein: CASNDRGENTEAFF. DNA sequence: TGTGCCAGCAACGACAGGGGAGAGAACACTGAAGCTTTCTTT.